The following is a T cell receptor (beta chain) sequence with its context. This sample was included in a study of blood T cell repertoires in COVID-19. Study at large: Acute and convalescent COVID-19 specimens originated in the United States, Italy and Spain. T cells, B-cell-depleted T cells, or PBMCs provided the cDNA or gDNA that served as material.

The CDR3 runs 12 residues. In germline, CDR1 is SNHLY, CDR2 FYNNEI. V shed 11 bases, J shed 9 bases, and the junction held 13 bases outside the gene matches. Methods used by the authors: By means of reference gene primer amplification, nucleated cell counts were estimated. Assay used: immunoSEQ multiplex PCR; TCRdb lists only in-frame clones, some missing. The V and J calls and clone size come from that table; D and trimming were worked out from the DNA. The table includes about 300,000 clones, around 89% detected once. The rearrangement links TRBV2 to TRBJ2-7; 7 nucleotides match TRBD1. The sequenced sample consisted of peripheral blood. The clonotype was recovered from a woman in her twenties or thirties who had recovered from COVID-19. This CDR3 reads CAFLGAPGGQYF. In nucleotides, the CDR3 is TGTGCCTTCCTAGGGGCACCAGGGGGGCAGTACTTC.